This TCR beta chain was retrieved from a study of vaccination effects on CD4 cells after COVID-19. Regarding the study as a whole: Late post-vaccination, clones induced by infection and those induced by vaccine underwent marked clonal contraction.

To note about this clone: Its antigen is unidentified.

Repertoires were generated with immunoSEQ multiplex PCR, while TCRdb's copy carries only in-frame clones and drops some. The data hold 74,000 or so clones, with about four fifths observed a single time. Before sequencing took place, the ViraFEST assay used viral peptide pools to expand antigen-specific CD4+ T cells. Culture lasted under 13 days before CD4+ T cell isolation. None of the vaccinated had previously contracted SARS-CoV-2, and their nucleocapsid antibodies tested negative. Source: CD4+ T cells from PBMCs cultured with SARS-CoV-2 spike peptides, taken before COVID-19 vaccination. The TCR was taken from a human donor who received a COVID-19 vaccine.

The CDR3, as DNA: TGTGCCAGCTCACCAAGCCACGTAACAGATACGCAGTATTTT. It encodes CASSPSHVTDTQYF. This chain joins TRBV18 and TRBJ2-3; D is unresolved. The CDR3 extends over 14 amino acids. The V end lost 2 bases, the J end lost 3 bases, and 9 bases lay between the germline ends. The germline V gene encodes CDR1 KGHSH and CDR2 LQKENI.